The T cell receptor (beta chain) under discussion was sequenced for a study of cytomegalovirus exposure and HLA in healthy donors. Overall study results and limits: A later analysis reportedly identified an Asian-associated ancestry cluster as carrying fewer N-insertions than the roughly 600-donor mean.

With respect to this clone: Its cognate antigen is unknown.

The CDR3 covers 15 residues. Germline CDR1 MNHEY, CDR2 SMNVEV (reference sequence). V dropped 2 bases and J dropped 3; count of bases not matched to a gene: 5. The PCR used 60 Vbeta and 13 Jbeta primers. The protocol was immunoSEQ multiplex PCR, while the TCRdb copy is restricted to in-frame clones and leaves out a portion. The sample has 150,000 to 200,000 clones; about 75% are singletons. Sequencing was done on a sample of PBMCs. The receptor was derived from a man aged 18 to 30 in good health and CMV-seropositive. V usage is TRBV27 and J usage is TRBJ1-1; 8 nucleotides agree with TRBD1. This chain's CDR3 is CASSLIQGADTEAFF. The CDR3 region has the DNA TGTGCCAGCAGTTTAATCCAGGGGGCGGACACTGAAGCTTTCTTT.